One sample yielded the 20 T cell receptor beta chains listed below, sequenced in a study of metastatic and nonmetastatic thyroid tumors. Not a single patient had been given any form of treatment at any point before undergoing thyroid surgery. MiXCR was used by TCRdb to re-call the PCR reads. This table has around 65,000 clones, over 12% appearing once. Sequenced: blood. These receptors originate from a male donor with papillary thyroid cancer or a benign thyroid nodule (not recorded which). Some clones in this sample may be carry-over from other donors' samples.

This clone was recorded many times. J is TRBJ2-1 and V is TRBV11-2, with a weak D call TRBD2 (5 bases). This CDR3 contains 10 residues. Trimming cost V 7 bases and J 8 bases, with 6 bases left between them. The germline gives CDR1 SGHAT, CDR2 FQNNGV. The CDR3 loop reads CASTRDEQFF. The CDR3 coding sequence is TGTGCCAGCACGCGGGATGAGCAGTTCTTC.

In its sample, this clone was seen many times. J is TRBJ1-1 and V is TRBV27; D not resolved. CDR1 MNHEY and CDR2 SMNVEV come from the germline V gene (reference sequence). CDR3 length: 11 amino acids. The V gene lost 6 bases and the J gene lost 4 bases, with 6 bases spanning the gap. The CDR3 region has the DNA TGTGCCAGCAGCCCCCCCACTGAAGCTTTCTTT. Translated, it gives CASSPPTEAFF.

On this clone itself: Mismatch with germline at one junction end may stem from a read error. The CDR3 protein is CAISFGQVAYEQYF. The CDR3 DNA reads as TGTGCCATCAGCTTCGGACAGGTTGCCTACGAGCAGTACTTC. The chain uses TRBV5-5 and TRBJ2-7; 7 bases are shared with TRBD1. This CDR3 has 14 amino acids. Germline CDR1 reads SGHKS; CDR2 reads YYEKEE (reference sequence).

In this sample, this clone turned up many times. CDR3 nucleotide sequence: TGTGCCAGCAGCCCCGGGACTAGTGCGTACAATGAGCAGTTCTTC. Translated, it gives CASSPGTSAYNEQFF. The chain couples TRBV28 to TRBJ2-1, with TRBD2 matching over 8 bases. From germline, CDR1 is MDHEN and CDR2 SYDVKM. J gave up 4 bases and V 6 bases, and 8 bases lay outside the gene matches. The length of the CDR3 is 15 residues.

This clone appeared many times. The J gene is TRBJ1-5, the V gene TRBV27; no clear D. Germline V gene sequence: CDR1 MNHEY, CDR2 SMNVEV (reference sequence). Trimming took off 3 bases at V and 5 bases at J, with 14 bases between the two ends. The length of the CDR3 is 15 residues. CDR3 protein: CASSFLEDMDQPQHF. The CDR3 bases are TGTGCCAGCAGTTTCCTAGAAGACATGGATCAGCCCCAGCATTTT.

This clone came up many times. The V and J genes are TRBV20-1 and TRBJ1-6; no clear D gene. The germline V gene encodes CDR1 DFQATT and CDR2 SNEGSKA (reference sequence). The CDR3 has 14 residues. V was pared by 7 bases and J by 6 bases, with 16 bases between. CDR3 sequence reads: CSVTEAGFNSPLHF. CDR3 nucleotides: TGCAGTGTAACGGAAGCCGGGTTTAATTCACCCCTCCACTTT.

This clone was observed at least ten times. A much bigger clone sits one base away, suggesting this may be a read error. The chain recombines TRBV20-1 with TRBJ1-2; unclear D gene. V lost 6 bases to trimming and J lost 3 bases, with 14 bases between them. Looked up from germline, CDR1 is DFQATT and CDR2 is SNEGSKA (reference sequence). The CDR3 is 13 amino acids. The DNA of the CDR3 is TGCAGTGCACCCTTGAGCGGAGACTATGGCTACACCTTC. It specifies CSAPLSGDYGYTF.

The chain uses TRBV28 and TRBJ2-7, with D perhaps matching TRBD1 (6 bases). The CDR3 is made up of 15 amino acids. The V end lost 7 bases, the J end lost 3 bases, and 19 bases lay between the germline ends. Looked up from germline, CDR1 is MDHEN and CDR2 is SYDVKM. The CDR3 spells CASNTPGALDYEQYF. The DNA of the CDR3 is TGTGCCAGCAATACACCAGGGGCACTCGACTACGAGCAGTACTTC.

This clone was detected ten times or more. The J gene is TRBJ2-3, the V gene TRBV7-8; D is undetermined. The CDR3 is 16 amino acids. CDR1 is SGHVS, CDR2 FQNEAQ, per germline. Trimming cost V 5 bases and J 0 bases, with 15 bases left between them. This CDR3 is CASSPDWVTSTDTQYF. The CDR3 DNA reads TGTGCCAGCAGCCCTGACTGGGTTACTAGCACAGATACGCAGTATTTT.

There are many counts of this clone. The genes are TRBV20-1 and TRBJ2-3, with D perhaps matching TRBD2 (5 bases). CDR1 is DFQATT and CDR2 is SNEGSKA in the germline V gene (reference sequence). V was pared by 4 bases and J by 4 bases, with 9 bases between. CDR3 length: 12 amino acids. The CDR3 is CSAKDGADTQYF. In DNA form, the CDR3 reads TGCAGTGCTAAGGACGGGGCAGATACGCAGTATTTT.

This chain connects TRBV3-1 to TRBJ2-2; D gene unclear. V was clipped by 4 bases and J by 4 bases, with 10 bases between them. This CDR3 has 14 residues. The V gene's germline CDR1 is LGHDT and CDR2 YNNKEL (reference sequence). DNA of the CDR3: TGTGCCAGCAGCCTGCGCTCCACCACCGGGGAGCTGTTTTTT. Translating it yields CASSLRSTTGELFF.

This clone has a count of ten or more. J is TRBJ2-7 and V is TRBV6-2 or TRBV6-3, with TRBD2 identical over 9 bases. Germline loops: CDR1 MNHEY, CDR2 SVGEGT. The V segment lost 5 bases and the J segment 4 bases; nucleotides outside the gene matches: 6. This CDR3 comprises 14 residues. The CDR3 loop reads CASSLAGRLYEQYF. CDR3 DNA: TGTGCCAGCAGTCTAGCGGGAAGATTATACGAGCAGTACTTC.

In its sample, this clone was seen many times. The V and J genes are TRBV5-5 and TRBJ1-4; D gene unclear. The ends were cut back, 2 bases at V and 5 bases at J, with 10 bases in the middle. This CDR3 is built from 14 residues. Looked up from germline, CDR1 is SGHKS and CDR2 is YYEKEE (reference sequence). CDR3 DNA sequence: TGTGCCAGCAGCTTCGGGCGAGGGAATGAAAAACTGTTTTTT. It is translated as CASSFGRGNEKLFF. The full variable domain, rest sourced from reference TRBV5-5 and TRBJ1-4, is DAGVTQSPTHLIKTRGQQVTLRCSPISGHKSVSWYQQVLGQGPQFIFQYYEKEERGRGNFPDRFSARQFPNYSSELNVNALLLGDSALYLCASSFGRGNEKLFFGSGTQLSVL.

This clone has at least ten counts. The genes are TRBV5-1 and TRBJ2-7; 11 nucleotides line up with TRBD2. V dropped 8 bases and J dropped 2; count of bases not matched to a gene: 6. Germline V gene lookup returns CDR1 SGHRS and CDR2 YFSETQ. The CDR3 is 14 residues long. The CDR3 region is CASLLAGVPYEQYV. CDR3 nucleotide sequence: TGCGCCAGTCTACTAGCGGGGGTCCCCTACGAGCAGTACGTC.

The rearrangement joins TRBV24-1 to TRBJ2-5; TRBD2 is a possible D gene (5 bases). V was shortened by 4 bases and J by 5 bases, with 13 bases between the two germline ends. The CDR3 consists of 14 residues. Germline assignment: CDR1 KGHDR and CDR2 SFDVKD. CDR3 in amino acids: CATSETGKGETQYF. The CDR3 DNA reads as TGTGCCACCAGTGAAACCGGGAAAGGGGAGACCCAGTACTTC.

Ten or more counts support this clone. The chain recombines TRBV7-2 with TRBJ2-5, with a weak D call TRBD1 (5 bases). Trimming took off 1 base at V and 3 bases at J, with 9 bases between the two ends. This CDR3 region has 14 residues. CDR1 is SGHTA and CDR2 is FQGNSA in the germline V gene. DNA of the CDR3: TGTGCCAGCAGCTTAGGGGGCCATAAAGAGACCCAGTACTTC. Protein: CASSLGGHKETQYF.

This clone was recorded at least ten times. As the CDR3 is not closed by the conserved phenylalanine or tryptophan, this likely results from a read error. The DNA is left out, because the CDR3 cannot be placed on it with certainty; the CDR3 is given as TCRdb lists it. V gene TRBV7-3 combines with J gene TRBJ2-1; the tabulated D call, TRBD2, remains unverified against the DNA. The CDR3 is 9 residues long, counting both termini. Germline loops: CDR1 SGHTA, CDR2 FQGTGA. CDR3 in amino acids: CASSAGAST.

This clone has at least ten counts. The same CDR3 can be traced to other DNA sequences in this sample. J is TRBJ2-3 and V is TRBV19, with a tentative D call TRBD2 (5 bases). Germline V gene sequence: CDR1 LNHDA, CDR2 SQIVND (reference sequence). V was clipped by 3 bases and J by 4 bases, with 14 bases between them. This CDR3 comprises 15 residues. DNA of the CDR3: TGTGCCAGTAGTATCAGATCCAAAGCGGCAGATACGCAGTATTTT. It specifies CASSIRSKAADTQYF. Looking up the rest from reference TRBV19 and TRBJ2-3 gives the full variable domain: DGGITQSPKYLFRKEGQNVTLSCEQNLNHDAMYWYRQDPGQGLRLIYYSQIVNDFQKGDIAEGYSVSREKKESFPLTVTSAQKNPTAFYLCASSIRSKAADTQYFGPGTRLTVL.

The sample holds many counts of this clone. The V gene is TRBV11-2, the J gene TRBJ2-7; 8 nucleotides align to TRBD2. The CDR3 contains 16 residues. V was pared by 5 bases and J by 4 bases, with 13 bases of the junction left unmatched. The V gene's germline CDR1 is SGHAT and CDR2 FQNNGV. CDR3 DNA: TGTGCCAGCAGCCGCAATGTCTGGACTAGCTCTTACGAGCAGTACTTC. Translated, it gives CASSRNVWTSSYEQYF.

This clone was counted at least ten times. The rearrangement links TRBV5-1 to TRBJ2-2; no clear D gene. With 1 base removed from V and 0 bases from J, the gap between germline ends came to 10 bases. Germline V gives CDR1 SGHRS, CDR2 YFSETQ. This CDR3 is built from 16 residues. This CDR3 reads CASSLPETANTGELFF. CDR3 coding DNA: TGCGCCAGCAGCTTGCCGGAAACCGCGAACACCGGGGAGCTGTTTTTT. Filled out from reference TRBV5-1 and TRBJ2-2, the complete variable domain reads KAGVTQTPRYLIKTRGQQVTLSCSPISGHRSVSWYQQTPGQGLQFLFEYFSETQRNKGNFPGRFSGRQFSNSRSEMNVSTLELGDSALYLCASSLPETANTGELFFGEGSRLTVL.